Listed below are T cell receptor beta chains from one sample, sequenced in a study of coeliac disease. The repertoire was sequenced with immunoSEQ multiplex PCR; TCRdb's copy has only in-frame clones and lacks some. The sample contains around 3,000 clones, approximately 71% of which appear only once. The sample taken for sequencing was lymphocytes from the gut lamina propria. The receptors stem from an elderly man without celiac disease. Each CDR3 is given with its conserved first and last residue. Each record gives: J gene, V gene, clone size, D gene, CDR3 DNA, CDR3 protein. A D gene is named only where the DNA matches it firmly. Size values are once, few and many counts, or a class for expanded clones, and some rows have none.

j_call: TRBJ1-1; v_call: TRBV5-4; clone_size: -; d_call: TRBD1; cdr3_nt: TGTGCCAGCAGCTCTCGCCGGGACAGGGGGAACACTGAAGCTTTCTTT; cdr3_aa: CASSSRRDRGNTEAFF
j_call: TRBJ1-1; v_call: TRBV2; clone_size: once; d_call: TRBD1; cdr3_nt: TGTGCCAGCAGTGAGTGGGGACAGAGAGGGGAAGCTTTCTTT; cdr3_aa: CASSEWGQRGEAFF
j_call: TRBJ2-2; v_call: TRBV7-6; clone_size: -; d_call: TRBD1; cdr3_nt: TGTGCCAGCAGCTTAGAGGGGGCAGGCGGGGAGCTGTTTTTT; cdr3_aa: CASSLEGAGGELFF
j_call: TRBJ1-2; v_call: TRBV29-1; clone_size: -; d_call: -; cdr3_nt: TGCAGCGTTGAAGGGTCTCAAACGGGGGGCGGCTATGGCTACACCTTC; cdr3_aa: CSVEGSQTGGGYGYTF
j_call: TRBJ2-3; v_call: TRBV16; clone_size: -; d_call: -; cdr3_nt: TGTGCCAGCAGCCTACTCCGAGCAGGGGGCACAGATACGCAGTATTTT; cdr3_aa: CASSLLRAGGTDTQYF
j_call: TRBJ2-3; v_call: TRBV6-6; clone_size: -; d_call: TRBD2; cdr3_nt: TGTGCCAGCAGGGATAGCGGGGGGGCTTCACAGACGCAGTATTTT; cdr3_aa: CASRDSGGASQTQYF
j_call: TRBJ2-2; v_call: TRBV5-1; clone_size: -; d_call: -; cdr3_nt: TGCGCCAGCAGCACCCTGGAGACCACCGGGGAGCTGTTTTTT; cdr3_aa: CASSTLETTGELFF
j_call: TRBJ1-4; v_call: TRBV7-2; clone_size: -; d_call: -; cdr3_nt: TGTGCCAGCAGCCAAGGGGATACAACTAATGAAAAACTGTTTTTT; cdr3_aa: CASSQGDTTNEKLFF
j_call: TRBJ2-1; v_call: TRBV15; clone_size: -; d_call: -; cdr3_nt: TGTGCCACCAGCACGGCTAGCCACTACAATGAGCAGTTCTTC; cdr3_aa: CATSTASHYNEQFF
j_call: TRBJ2-3; v_call: TRBV28; clone_size: -; d_call: -; cdr3_nt: TGTGCCAGCCATCAGAGGGATACGCAGTATTTT; cdr3_aa: CASHQRDTQYF
j_call: TRBJ2-7; v_call: TRBV5-6; clone_size: medium-sized; d_call: -; cdr3_nt: TGTGCCAGCAGCTTGGGGGGAGCCTCCTACGAGCAGTACTTC; cdr3_aa: CASSLGGASYEQYF
j_call: TRBJ1-2; v_call: TRBV10-3; clone_size: -; d_call: TRBD1; cdr3_nt: TGTGCCATCACCCCGACAGGGAAGGATCCGAATGGCTACACCTTC; cdr3_aa: CAITPTGKDPNGYTF
j_call: TRBJ2-5; v_call: TRBV5-1; clone_size: -; d_call: TRBD2; cdr3_nt: TGCGCCAGCAGCTTGGGTAGCGGGGGGGGAGAGACCCAGTACTTC; cdr3_aa: CASSLGSGGGETQYF
j_call: TRBJ2-3; v_call: TRBV25-1; clone_size: -; d_call: TRBD2; cdr3_nt: TGTGCCAGCAGTGCCGGGACTAGCAGACGCACAGATACGCAGTATTTT; cdr3_aa: CASSAGTSRRTDTQYF
j_call: TRBJ1-4; v_call: TRBV5-1; clone_size: once; d_call: TRBD1; cdr3_nt: TGCGCCAGCAGCTTCGGGGGACAGAGGTCTAATGAAAAACTGTTTTTT; cdr3_aa: CASSFGGQRSNEKLFF